This is a list of T cell receptor beta chains from one sample in a study of OX40 agonist ivuxolimab in advanced cancers. Assay used: immunoSEQ multiplex PCR; TCRdb lists only in-frame clones, some missing. The sample shows around 70,000 clones, roughly 86% of them seen only once. The material was CD4+ or CD8+ T cells sorted from blood, obtained in a trial of the OX40 agonist ivuxolimab. These receptors came from an adult with an advanced solid tumor such as melanoma, head and neck, liver or kidney cancer. Each CDR3 is given with its conserved first and last residue. The D gene is left open where the match is weak. Clone sizes are given selectively: once, few, many, or a class where the clone is expanded.

V	J	D	size	DNA	CDR3
TRBV6-1	TRBJ2-2	NA	NA	TGTGCCAGCAGTGAAGGGCAGGGTGGCACCGGGGAGCTGTTTTTT	CASSEGQGGTGELFF
TRBV18	TRBJ2-7	NA	once	TGTGCCAGCTCACCGGGAGTTTCGGACGAGCAGTACTTC	CASSPGVSDEQYF
TRBV11-2	TRBJ2-7	TRBD1	NA	TGTGCCAGCAGCGGACGGGACAGGTGGGTCGAGCAGTACTTC	CASSGRDRWVEQYF
TRBV18	TRBJ2-1	NA	NA	TGTGCCAGCACCTGGACTACGAGCTCCTACAATGAGCAGTTCTTC	CASTWTTSSYNEQFF
TRBV18	TRBJ1-1	NA	NA	TGTGCCAGCTCACCACGGGGGGAGATGAACACTGAAGCTTTCTTT	CASSPRGEMNTEAFF
TRBV28	TRBJ2-4	NA	NA	TGTGCCAGCAGTTTATCCCCGGTCGTAGGGGACATTCAGTACTTC	CASSLSPVVGDIQYF
TRBV11-3	TRBJ2-1	NA	NA	TGTGCCAGCAGCTTAAAGCCGGAATACTACAATGAGCAGTTCTTC	CASSLKPEYYNEQFF
TRBV21-1	TRBJ2-3	NA	few	TGTGCCAGCAGAACGGGACAGGGGGTAACAGATACGCAGTATTTT	CASRTGQGVTDTQYF
TRBV29-1	TRBJ2-7	NA	NA	TGCAGCGTTGCAAGGCCAGGAGGAGTAAAGCAGTACTTC	CSVARPGGVKQYF
TRBV7-9	TRBJ1-1	TRBD1	NA	TGTGCCAGCAGCCCAAAGGGAATTAGGACAGGGTGGAACACTGAAGCTTTCTTT	CASSPKGIRTGWNTEAFF
TRBV5-1	TRBJ2-7	TRBD2	NA	TGCGCCACCAGCTCAGCGGGGGGGACCTACGAGCAGTACTTC	CATSSAGGTYEQYF
TRBV4-1	TRBJ1-4	NA	NA	TGCGCCAGCAGCCAAGATTTTCCAGGGGTGTATTCGGCAACTAATGAAAAACTGTTTTTT	CASSQDFPGVYSATNEKLFF
TRBV7-2	TRBJ2-7	TRBD2	NA	TGTGCCAGCAGCCGGTGGGGGGAGGGCCATCCCGAGCAGTACTTC	CASSRWGEGHPEQYF
TRBV4-1	TRBJ2-3	NA	few	TGCGCCAGCAGCCTAAGGGGGACCCGCACAGATACGCAGTATTTT	CASSLRGTRTDTQYF
TRBV29-1	TRBJ1-4	TRBD1	NA	TGCAGCGTGGGGGACAGAGATAATGAAAAACTGTTTTTT	CSVGDRDNEKLFF
TRBV9	TRBJ2-3	NA	NA	TGTGCCAGCAGCGTAGCTAACCCCGGAGATACGCAGTATTTT	CASSVANPGDTQYF
TRBV6-5	TRBJ2-7	NA	NA	TGTGCCAGCAGACCCAGAACGGTGTCCTACGAGCAGTACTTC	CASRPRTVSYEQYF
TRBV15	TRBJ2-7	TRBD1	once	TGTGCCACCAGCAGACAAAGACAGGGTGGAGAGGGCGAGCAGTACTTC	CATSRQRQGGEGEQYF
TRBV13	TRBJ2-1	NA	NA	TGTGCCAGCAGCGCGCTAGGGCGGGAAGGCGCCTACAATGAGCAGTTCTTC	CASSALGREGAYNEQFF
TRBV28	TRBJ2-5	NA	NA	TGTGCCAGCAGTTCCCTTTGGGAGACCCAGTACTTC	CASSSLWETQYF
TRBV28	TRBJ2-7	TRBD1	NA	TGTGCCAGCAGGACCGGGACAGGGGAGACCGAGCAGTACTTC	CASRTGTGETEQYF
TRBV18	TRBJ1-4	NA	NA	TGTGCCAGCTCACCAACGACGACATCGGGGGAAAAACTGTTTTTT	CASSPTTTSGEKLFF
TRBV5-1	TRBJ2-7	TRBD1	once	TGCGCCAGCAGCCACCGAGGACAGTCAGGGGGTTACGAGCAGTACTTC	CASSHRGQSGGYEQYF
TRBV5-1	TRBJ2-2	TRBD1	once	TGCGCCAGCAGCTTGGTTTGGGGACAGGCGAACGGGGAGCTGTTTTTT	CASSLVWGQANGELFF
TRBV7-2	TRBJ1-2	NA	NA	TGTGCCAGCAACCCCGGAGGAGGGGAGGTAGATAATGGCTACACCTTC	CASNPGGGEVDNGYTF
TRBV4-2	TRBJ2-7	TRBD1	NA	TGTGCCAGCAGCCAAGCGTCCCGACAGGGCACCTACGAGCAGTACTTC	CASSQASRQGTYEQYF
TRBV25-1	TRBJ2-6	NA	NA	TGTGCCAGCAGTCCTCAAGGACGGAGCTCTGGGGCCAACGTCCTGACTTTC	CASSPQGRSSGANVLTF
TRBV6-1	TRBJ2-7	NA	NA	TGTGCCAGCAGTGACCTGGCGGAGCAGTACTTC	CASSDLAEQYF
TRBV28	TRBJ1-4	TRBD1	NA	TGTGCCAGCACATGGGACAGGCTTAATGAAAAACTGTTTTTT	CASTWDRLNEKLFF
TRBV7-9	TRBJ2-2	TRBD1	once	TGTGCCCACCCACAGGGGGACACCGGGGAGCTGTTTTTT	CAHPQGDTGELFF
TRBV5-1	TRBJ2-2	TRBD2	NA	TGCGCCAGCAGCTTGGATGTTGCGGGGGTCGGGGAGCTGTTTTTT	CASSLDVAGVGELFF
TRBV19	TRBJ1-1	TRBD1	NA	TGTGCCAGTAGGCCGGACAGGGCCCTAGAAACTCGCCGAACGAACACTGAAGCTTTCTTT	CASRPDRALETRRTNTEAFF
TRBV5-1	TRBJ2-7	NA	NA	TGCGCCAGCAGCTCCAGCCCCGAGGAGTTCTACGAGCAGTACTTC	CASSSSPEEFYEQYF
TRBV4-2	TRBJ2-5	TRBD1	NA	TGTGCCGCGGCCCAGACAGGGGGCGCGAGGGCTGCCACCCGGTACTTC	CAAAQTGGARAATRYF
TRBV21-1	TRBJ1-1	NA	few	TGTGCCAGCAGCAAAAGGGCGGGAGCTTTCTTT	CASSKRAGAFF
TRBV6-1	TRBJ1-6	NA	NA	TGTGCCAGCAGTGAACGGGTGAGGGATGGGTCACCCCTCCACTTT	CASSERVRDGSPLHF
TRBV15	TRBJ2-1	TRBD2	NA	TGTGCCACCAGCCGCAACCCTAGCGGGAGGGGGAATGAGCAGTTCTTC	CATSRNPSGRGNEQFF
TRBV5-5	TRBJ2-2	NA	NA	TGTGCCAGCAGCTTGGAGTCTCGGACTCTGGGGACCGGGGAGCTGTTTTTT	CASSLESRTLGTGELFF
TRBV2	TRBJ2-5	NA	NA	TGTGCCAGCAGTATCAGGGCGGTAAAAGAGACCCAGTACTTC	CASSIRAVKETQYF
TRBV5-1	TRBJ2-5	NA	NA	TGCGCCAGCAGCTTGGCCGGGGGGCGCAGAAAGACCCAGTACTTC	CASSLAGGRRKTQYF
TRBV6-6	TRBJ2-1	NA	NA	TGTGCCAGCAGCCTACCTAACAATGAGCAGTTCTTC	CASSLPNNEQFF